This entry lists 8 T cell receptor beta chains sequenced from one sample in a study of tumor and adjacent non-tumor tissue in lung cancer. This sample's RNA came from whole unsorted tissue. The library came from three nested PCR rounds adapted from ARM-PCR protocols. TCRdb called the multiplex PCR reads again in MiXCR, with one record for every CDR3 protein. The sample includes just over 200,000 distinct CDR3 sequences, 70% to 75% of them seen just once. Sequenced material: lung tumor tissue. The origin of the receptors is a man aged 60-69 years with non-small cell lung cancer.

The chain couples TRBV5-1 to TRBJ1-4; D not certain. Germline assignment: CDR1 SGHRS and CDR2 YFSETQ. V lost 0 bases and J 4 bases, leaving 10 bases between the germline ends. The CDR3 length is 15 residues. CDR3 in DNA: TGCGCCAGCAGCTTGGAGGCGGAGTATAATGAAAAACTGTTTTTT. Translation gives CASSLEAEYNEKLFF.

The J gene is TRBJ2-1, the V gene TRBV20-1, with D maybe TRBD2 (6 bases). The CDR3 is 14 residues long. Trimming pared 3 bases from V and 5 bases from J, leaving 14 bases between. The germline V gene encodes CDR1 DFQATT and CDR2 SNEGSKA (reference sequence). The CDR3 nucleotides are TGCAGTGCTAGTGGAACTAGCAGGAACAATGAGCAGTTCTTC. This gives the protein CSASGTSRNNEQFF.

This clonotype was seen at least ten times. The V call is TRBV6-5, the J call TRBJ1-1; no firm D call. The V gene's germline CDR1 is MNHEY and CDR2 SVGAGI. The V gene lost 4 bases and the J gene lost 3 bases, with 6 bases spanning the gap. The CDR3 totals 12 residues. CDR3 in amino acids: CASSSYYTEAFF. DNA for the CDR3: TGTGCCAGCAGTTCCTATTACACTGAAGCTTTCTTT.

A word on this clonotype: A much larger clonotype is one base distant, so this may be a read error. V is TRBV4-2 and J is TRBJ2-7; a possible D gene is TRBD2 (6 bases). The CDR3 runs to 17 residues. Germline V gene lookup returns CDR1 LGHNA and CDR2 YNFKEQ. The V end was cut by 3 bases, the J end by 0 bases, with 18 bases between. The CDR3 sequence is CASSHDLVRGSSYEQYF. CDR3 sequence (DNA): TGTGCCAGCAGCCATGATCTTGTCCGGGGGAGCTCCTACGAGCAGTACTTC.

At least ten counts were recorded for this clonotype. The V and J genes are TRBV6-2 or TRBV6-3 and TRBJ2-4; 9 bases line up with TRBD2. Germline lookup yields CDR1 MNHEY and CDR2 SVGEGT. The CDR3 runs 17 residues. J was trimmed by 1 base and V by 2 bases; bases with no gene match: 6. The CDR3 sequence: CASSYGIAGDAKNIQYF. The CDR3 nucleotides are TGTGCCAGCAGTTACGGGATAGCGGGAGATGCCAAAAACATTCAGTACTTC.

The V call is TRBV11-3, the J call TRBJ2-2, with D possibly called TRBD1 or TRBD2 (6 bases each). The germline gives CDR1 SGHNT, CDR2 YENEEA. This CDR3 region has 17 residues. Trimming removed 7 bases from V and 3 bases from J, with 21 bases in between. The DNA for the CDR3 is TGTGCCAGCAACCCAGCCGGAGGGGGTACTCACACCGGGGAGCTGTTTTTT. It translates to CASNPAGGGTHTGELFF.

Comments on this clonotype: A much larger clone lies one base from this, so it may be a read error. The J gene is TRBJ1-5, the V gene TRBV20-1; D is unresolved. Germline V CDR1 and CDR2: DFQATT, SNEGSKA (reference sequence). CDR3 length: 16 amino acids. CDR3 loop: CSAAPMRAAGNLPQHF. For the CDR3, the DNA is TGCAGTGCTGCCCCCATGAGAGCGGCGGGCAATCTGCCCCAGCATTTT.

A note on this clonotype: A read error may explain this, as a much larger clone is one base away. V and J are TRBV20-1 and TRBJ2-7; 7 positions match TRBD1. CDR1 is DFQATT, CDR2 SNEGSKA, per germline (reference sequence). The ends lost 5 bases at V and 4 bases at J; junction bases unmatched: 11. The CDR3 is made up of 14 amino acids. CDR3 nucleotide sequence: TGCAGTGCTCACGCCAGGACAGGCTTGTACGAGCAGTACTTC. As protein: CSAHARTGLYEQYF.